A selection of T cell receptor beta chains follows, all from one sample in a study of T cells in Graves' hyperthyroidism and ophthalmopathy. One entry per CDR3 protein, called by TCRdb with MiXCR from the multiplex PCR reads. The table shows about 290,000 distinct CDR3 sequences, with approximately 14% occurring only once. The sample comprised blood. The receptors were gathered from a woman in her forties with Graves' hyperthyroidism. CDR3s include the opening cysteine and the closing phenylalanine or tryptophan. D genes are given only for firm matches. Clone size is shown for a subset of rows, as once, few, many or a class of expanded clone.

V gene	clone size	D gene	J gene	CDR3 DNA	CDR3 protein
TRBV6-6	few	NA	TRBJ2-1	TGTGCCAGCAGTTACTCAGGCATTACTTCCTACAATGAGCAGTTCTTC	CASSYSGITSYNEQFF
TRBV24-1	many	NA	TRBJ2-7	TGTGCCACCAGTGATCCTGGGGAGGTTGCCGAGCAGTACTTC	CATSDPGEVAEQYF
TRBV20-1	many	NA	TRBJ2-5	TGCAGTGCTACACCTCGGGTAACCCAAGAGACCCAGTACTTC	CSATPRVTQETQYF
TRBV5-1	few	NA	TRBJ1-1	TGCGCCAGCAGCCCGCGGCCCCCTTACAACACTGAAGCTTTCTTT	CASSPRPPYNTEAFF
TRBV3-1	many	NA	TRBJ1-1	TGTGCCAGCAGCTGGAGCGCGGGGGCTGAAGCTTTCTTT	CASSWSAGAEAFF
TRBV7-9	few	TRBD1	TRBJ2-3	TGTGCCAGCAGCAATCGGGACAGGGGCGGGACTGGCACAGATACGCAGTATTTT	CASSNRDRGGTGTDTQYF
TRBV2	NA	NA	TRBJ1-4	TGTGCCAGCACCGCACAGGGTTCAGAACTGTTTTTT	CASTAQGSELFF
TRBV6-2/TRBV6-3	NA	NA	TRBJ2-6	TGTGCCAGCAGGAATTCACCTGGCGCCTGGGCGGGTGGGGCCAACGTCCTGACTTTC	CASRNSPGAWAGGANVLTF
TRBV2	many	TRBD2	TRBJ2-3	TGTGCCAGCAATGGAATCGGCGGGAGGGCCCCCACAGATACGCAGTATTTT	CASNGIGGRAPTDTQYF
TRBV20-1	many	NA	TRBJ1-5	TGCAGTGCGTGGTGGGATCCCAATCAGCCCCAGCATTTT	CSAWWDPNQPQHF
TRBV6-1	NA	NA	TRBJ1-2	TGTGCCAGCAGTGAAATGCCAACAGGGAACTATGGCTACACCTTC	CASSEMPTGNYGYTF
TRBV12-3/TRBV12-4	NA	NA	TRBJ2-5	TGTGCCAGCAGTCCCACCCGGGGGGCAAGGGAGACCCAGTACTTC	CASSPTRGARETQYF
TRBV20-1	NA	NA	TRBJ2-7	TGCAGAGGGACACACACCTACGAGCAGTACTTC	CRGTHTYEQYF
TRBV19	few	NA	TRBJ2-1	TGTGCCAGTAGTGTTAGCGGAGGGGACAATGAGCAGTTCTTC	CASSVSGGDNEQFF
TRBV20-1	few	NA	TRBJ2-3	TGCAGTGCTAGCTATAGGGACGGTGCAGATACGCAGTATTTT	CSASYRDGADTQYF
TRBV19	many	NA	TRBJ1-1	TGTGCCAGTAGTATTTATGGTGAAGCTTTCTTT	CASSIYGEAFF
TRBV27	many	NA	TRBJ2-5	TGTGCCAGCAGTTTCGGAGGGCAGTACCAAGAGACCCAGTACTTC	CASSFGGQYQETQYF
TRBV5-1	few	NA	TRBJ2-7	TGCGCCAGCAGCTTGGAGGGTCAGTACGAGCAGTACTTC	CASSLEGQYEQYF
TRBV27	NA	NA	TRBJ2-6	TGTGCCAGCAAAGAGGGATCTGGGGCCAACGTCCTGACTTTC	CASKEGSGANVLTF
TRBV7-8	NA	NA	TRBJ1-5	TGTGCCAGCACCTTAGGGGACCTCCGGAGCAATCAGCCCCAGCATTTT	CASTLGDLRSNQPQHF
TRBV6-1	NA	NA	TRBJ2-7	TGTGCCAGCAGGTCCCAAGGGGCGGGTTACGAGCAGTACTTC	CASRSQGAGYEQYF
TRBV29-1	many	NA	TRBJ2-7	TGCAGCGCTGGCGGGGACAGCTCCTACGAGCAGTACTTC	CSAGGDSSYEQYF
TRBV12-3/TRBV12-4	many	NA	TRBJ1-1	TGTGCCAGCAGTTTGCAGCAGGGGATCACTGAAGCTTTCTTT	CASSLQQGITEAFF
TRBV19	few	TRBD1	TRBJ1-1	TGTGCCAGTAGTATAGATGGACAGGGGAACACTGAAGCTTTCTTT	CASSIDGQGNTEAFF
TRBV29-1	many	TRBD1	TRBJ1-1	TGCAGCGCCCGAGGGACAGGGGGCACTGAAGCTTTCTTT	CSARGTGGTEAFF
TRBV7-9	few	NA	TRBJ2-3	TGTGCCAGCAGTCGACAGAGTTTAAGCACAGATACGCAGTATTTT	CASSRQSLSTDTQYF
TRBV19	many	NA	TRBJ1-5	TGTGCCAGTAGTCCAACGACCGGGACACTCAATCAGCCCCAGCATTTT	CASSPTTGTLNQPQHF
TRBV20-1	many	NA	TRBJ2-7	TGCAGTGCTAGCCGGGTAGCGGACTCCTACGAGCAGTACTTC	CSASRVADSYEQYF
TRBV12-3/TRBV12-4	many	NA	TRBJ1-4	TGTGCCAGCAGCCCCATCAGGGGTGGGGGTGAAAAACTGTTTTTT	CASSPIRGGGEKLFF
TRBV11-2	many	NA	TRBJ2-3	TGTGCCAGCAGCCCCGTAGGGGCGGATACGCAGTATTTT	CASSPVGADTQYF
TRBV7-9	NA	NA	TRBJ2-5	TGTGCCAGCAGCCAAACACCTCAAGAGACCCAGTACTTC	CASSQTPQETQYF
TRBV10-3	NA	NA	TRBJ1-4	TGTGCCATCAGTGGAGGGAATGAAAAACTGTTTTTT	CAISGGNEKLFF
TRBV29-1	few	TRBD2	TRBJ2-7	TGCAGCGGGACCGGGACTAGCGGCCCCCACGAGCAGTACTTC	CSGTGTSGPHEQYF
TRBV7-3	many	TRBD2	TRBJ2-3	TGTGCCAGCAGCTTACCACCCCTGGGACTAGCGGGAGTGTATCGTGATACGCAGTATTTT	CASSLPPLGLAGVYRDTQYF
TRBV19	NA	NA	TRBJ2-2	TGTGCCAGAGGGGTCGTCACCGGGGAGCTGTTTTTT	CARGVVTGELFF
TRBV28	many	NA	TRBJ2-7	TGTGCCAGCAGCTCACAGGGGGGGACCTACGAGCAGTACTTC	CASSSQGGTYEQYF
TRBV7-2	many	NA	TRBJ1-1	TGTGCCAGCAGCCTACGCGGGGCTGAAGCTTTCTTT	CASSLRGAEAFF
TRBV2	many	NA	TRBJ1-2	TGTGCCAGCAGTGCACAAAGCCGCTATGGCTACACCTTC	CASSAQSRYGYTF
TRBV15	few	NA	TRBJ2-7	TGTGCCACCAGCAGAGGGGATGGCCCCTACGAGCAGTACTTC	CATSRGDGPYEQYF
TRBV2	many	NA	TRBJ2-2	TGTGCCAGCAGTGGGGATAGCGTCGGGGAGCTGTTTTTT	CASSGDSVGELFF
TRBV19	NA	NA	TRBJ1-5	TGTGCCAGTAGCCCACAGGCGGGTCAGCCCCAGCATTTT	CASSPQAGQPQHF
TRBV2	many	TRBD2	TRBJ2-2	TGTGCCAGCAAGGCCCTAGCGGGAGACACCGGGGAGCTGTTTTTT	CASKALAGDTGELFF
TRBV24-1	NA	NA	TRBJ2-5	TGTGCCACCAGTGAGAGCGAGGCTCAAGAGACCCAGTACTTC	CATSESEAQETQYF
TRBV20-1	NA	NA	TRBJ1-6	TGCAGTGCTCTGGGACCTTATAATTCACCCCTCCACTTT	CSALGPYNSPLHF